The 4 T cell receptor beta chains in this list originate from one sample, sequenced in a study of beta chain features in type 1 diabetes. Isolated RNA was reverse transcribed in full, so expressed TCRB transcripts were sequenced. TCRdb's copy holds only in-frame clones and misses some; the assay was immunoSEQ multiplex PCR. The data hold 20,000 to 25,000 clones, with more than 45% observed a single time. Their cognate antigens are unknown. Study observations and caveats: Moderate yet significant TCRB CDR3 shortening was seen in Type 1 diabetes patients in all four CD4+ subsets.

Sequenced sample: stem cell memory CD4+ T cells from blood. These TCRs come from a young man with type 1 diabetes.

The CDR3 reads CASSDELAGEGYEQFF. The CDR3, as DNA: TGTGCCAGCAGTGACGAACTAGCGGGTGAGGGTTATGAGCAGTTCTTC. The chain is built from TRBV6-1 and TRBJ2-1, with 9 bases that match TRBD2. Germline V lookup: CDR1 MNHNS, CDR2 SASEGT. This CDR3 is built from 16 residues. The junction had 11 bases not matched to a gene; V was cut back by 3 bases and J by 8 bases.

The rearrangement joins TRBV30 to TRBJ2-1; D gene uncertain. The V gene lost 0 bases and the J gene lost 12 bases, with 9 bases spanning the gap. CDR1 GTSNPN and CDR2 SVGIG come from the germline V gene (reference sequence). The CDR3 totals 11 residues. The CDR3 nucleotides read TGTGCCTGGAGTGTAGAAAAGAGGCAGTTCTTC. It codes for CAWSVEKRQFF.

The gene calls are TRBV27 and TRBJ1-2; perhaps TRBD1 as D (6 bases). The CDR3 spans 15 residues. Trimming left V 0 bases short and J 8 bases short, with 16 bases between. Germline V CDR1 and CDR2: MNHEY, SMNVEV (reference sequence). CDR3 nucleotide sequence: TGTGCCAGCAGTTTATCGGGGGGGGCGGGAGTCGGCTACACCTTC. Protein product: CASSLSGGAGVGYTF.

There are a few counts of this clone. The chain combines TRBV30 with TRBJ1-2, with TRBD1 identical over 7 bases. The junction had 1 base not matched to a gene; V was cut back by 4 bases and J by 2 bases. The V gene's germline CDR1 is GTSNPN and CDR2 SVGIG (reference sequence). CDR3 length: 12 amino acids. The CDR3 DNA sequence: TGTGCCTGGATGACAGGGAACTATGGCTACACCTTC. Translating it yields CAWMTGNYGYTF.